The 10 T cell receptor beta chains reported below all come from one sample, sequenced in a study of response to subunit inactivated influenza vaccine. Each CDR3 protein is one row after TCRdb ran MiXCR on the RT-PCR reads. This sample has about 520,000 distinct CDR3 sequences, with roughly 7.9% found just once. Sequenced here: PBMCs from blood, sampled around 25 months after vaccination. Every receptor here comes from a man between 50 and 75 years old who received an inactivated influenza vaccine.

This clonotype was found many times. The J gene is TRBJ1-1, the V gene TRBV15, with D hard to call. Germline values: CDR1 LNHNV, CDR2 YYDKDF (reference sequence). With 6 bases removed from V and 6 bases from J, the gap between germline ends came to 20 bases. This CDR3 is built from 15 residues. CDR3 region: CATRVGRSGRSEAFF. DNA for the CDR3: TGTGCCACCAGAGTCGGACGGTCGGGGAGGTCTGAAGCTTTCTTT.

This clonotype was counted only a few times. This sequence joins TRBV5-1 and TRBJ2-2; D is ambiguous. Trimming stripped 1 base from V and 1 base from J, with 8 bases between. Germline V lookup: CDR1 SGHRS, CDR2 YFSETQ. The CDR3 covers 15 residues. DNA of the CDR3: TGCGCCAGCAGCTTGCGGGTTTTGAACACCGGGGAGCTGTTTTTT. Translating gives CASSLRVLNTGELFF.

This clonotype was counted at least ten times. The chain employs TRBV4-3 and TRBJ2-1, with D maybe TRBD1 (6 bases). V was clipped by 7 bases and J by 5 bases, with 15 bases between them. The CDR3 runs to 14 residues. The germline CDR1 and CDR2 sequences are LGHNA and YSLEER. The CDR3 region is CASTQGPPHNEQFF. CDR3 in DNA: TGCGCCAGCACCCAGGGGCCTCCTCACAATGAGCAGTTCTTC.

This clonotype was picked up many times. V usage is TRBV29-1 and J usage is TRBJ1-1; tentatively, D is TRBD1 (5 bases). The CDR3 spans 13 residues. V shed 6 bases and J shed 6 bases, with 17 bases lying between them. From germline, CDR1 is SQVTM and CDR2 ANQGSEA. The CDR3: CSVAKQAGAEAFF. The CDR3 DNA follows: TGCAGCGTGGCCAAACAGGCTGGCGCTGAAGCTTTCTTT.

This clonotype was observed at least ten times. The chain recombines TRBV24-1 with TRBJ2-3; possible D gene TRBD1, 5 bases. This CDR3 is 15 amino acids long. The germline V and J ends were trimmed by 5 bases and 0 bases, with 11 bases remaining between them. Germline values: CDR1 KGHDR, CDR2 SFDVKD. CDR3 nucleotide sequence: TGTGCCACCAGTGGCTTGGGGCATAGCACAGATACGCAGTATTTT. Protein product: CATSGLGHSTDTQYF.

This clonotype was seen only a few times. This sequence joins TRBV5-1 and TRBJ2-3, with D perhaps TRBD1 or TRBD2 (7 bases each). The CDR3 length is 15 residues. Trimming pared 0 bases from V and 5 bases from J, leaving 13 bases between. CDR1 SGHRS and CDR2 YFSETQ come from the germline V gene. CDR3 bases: TGCGCCAGCAGCTTGGTGGCAGGGGGGGGAGATACGCAGTATTTT. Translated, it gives CASSLVAGGGDTQYF.

CDR3 sequence: CASSRTGFDEKLFF. The CDR3 nucleotides read TGTGCCAGCAGCCGGACAGGGTTTGATGAAAAACTGTTTTTT. The chain has TRBV7-6 and TRBJ1-4, with TRBD1 identical over 8 bases. This CDR3 comprises 14 residues. The V gene end was trimmed by 5 bases and the J gene end by 6 bases; junction bases not matched to a gene: 5. The germline V gene has CDR1 SGHVS and CDR2 FNYEAQ.

CDR3 loop: CASRGIRGNGANVLTF. Here the CDR3 DNA reads TGTGCCAGCAGGGGAATCAGGGGGAATGGGGCCAACGTCCTGACTTTC. The chain joins TRBV12-3 or TRBV12-4 to TRBJ2-6; 7 bases match TRBD1. The CDR3 has 16 amino acids. J gave up 3 bases and V 6 bases, and 8 bases lay outside the gene matches.

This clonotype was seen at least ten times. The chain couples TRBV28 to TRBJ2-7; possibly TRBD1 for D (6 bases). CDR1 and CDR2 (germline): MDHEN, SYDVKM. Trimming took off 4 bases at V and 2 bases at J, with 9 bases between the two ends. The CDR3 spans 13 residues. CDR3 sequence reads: CASSSRDTYEQYF. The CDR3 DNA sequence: TGTGCCAGCAGTTCTCGGGACACCTACGAGCAGTACTTC.

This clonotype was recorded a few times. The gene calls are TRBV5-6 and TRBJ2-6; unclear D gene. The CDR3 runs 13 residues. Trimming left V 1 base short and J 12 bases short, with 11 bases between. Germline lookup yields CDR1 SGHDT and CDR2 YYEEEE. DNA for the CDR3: TGTGCCAGCAGCTTGCCAGAGTTAGGCGTCCTGACTTTC. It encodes CASSLPELGVLTF. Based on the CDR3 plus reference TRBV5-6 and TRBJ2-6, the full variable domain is DAGVTQSPTHLIKTRGQQVTLRCSPKSGHDTVSWYQQALGQGPQFIFQYYEEEERQRGNFPDRFSGHQFPNYSSELNVNALLLGDSALYLCASSLPELGVLTFGAGSRLTVL.